Presented here are 9 T cell receptor beta chains from one specimen sequenced in a study of CD8 T cells in Susac syndrome. It was with random hexamers that 0.5 to 1 ug RNA was reverse transcribed. TCRdb passed the immunoSEQ multiplex PCR reads through MiXCR, listing each CDR3 protein once. The sample includes hundreds of thousands of distinct CDR3 sequences, 85% seen only once; the top ten take approximately 0.12%. The sequenced sample was CD8+ T cells from PBMCs. The receptor source for this set is a human donor with multiple sclerosis.

The chain uses TRBV5-8 and TRBJ1-5; D gene uncertain. Trimming shortened V by 3 bases and J by 0 bases, and 16 bases separated the two germline ends. The CDR3 has 17 amino acids. The V gene's germline CDR1 is SGHTS and CDR2 YDEGEE. The CDR3: CASSYYKRGYSNQPQHF. The CDR3 DNA follows: TGTGCCAGCAGCTACTATAAACGAGGGTATAGCAATCAGCCCCAGCATTTT.

The V and J genes are TRBV11-2 and TRBJ2-7; 14 bases map to TRBD2. The CDR3 contains 17 residues. Germline assignment: CDR1 SGHAT and CDR2 FQNNGV. The trim removed 2 bases at V and 2 bases at J, leaving 5 bases unmatched. CDR3 region: CASSLRLAGGITYEQYF. The CDR3 nucleotides read TGTGCCAGCAGCTTACGACTAGCGGGGGGGATTACCTACGAGCAGTACTTC.

This clonotype appeared a few times. J is TRBJ2-7 and V is TRBV5-1; D is uncertain. The CDR3 is 10 amino acids. In germline, CDR1 is SGHRS, CDR2 YFSETQ. V was pared by 6 bases and J by 0 bases, with 1 base between. CDR3 in DNA: TGCGCCAGCATCTCCTACGAGCAGTACTTC. Protein sequence: CASISYEQYF. Using reference TRBV5-1 and TRBJ2-7 for the parts outside the CDR3, the full variable domain is KAGVTQTPRYLIKTRGQQVTLSCSPISGHRSVSWYQQTPGQGLQFLFEYFSETQRNKGNFPGRFSGRQFSNSRSEMNVSTLELGDSALYLCASISYEQYFGPGTRLTVT.

This chain connects TRBV6-1 to TRBJ1-1; D perhaps matches TRBD1 (5 bases). Germline V CDR1 and CDR2: MNHNS, SASEGT. The CDR3 spans 15 residues. Trimming shortened V by 7 bases and J by 2 bases, and 17 bases separated the two germline ends. The CDR3 here is CASIGTRGDNTEAFF. For the CDR3, the DNA is TGTGCCAGCATTGGGACGCGTGGAGATAACACTGAAGCTTTCTTT.

The chain employs TRBV15 and TRBJ2-1; no firm D call. Per the germline V gene, CDR1 is LNHNV and CDR2 is YYDKDF (reference sequence). There are 15 residues in the CDR3. V was cut by 8 bases and J by 0 bases, with 14 bases left in between. The CDR3 loop is CATAIGPPSYNEQFF. CDR3 nucleotide sequence: TGTGCCACCGCCATTGGTCCCCCCTCCTACAATGAGCAGTTCTTC.

The sample holds a few counts of this clonotype. The V and J genes are TRBV5-5 and TRBJ2-5; tentatively, D is TRBD2 (6 bases). CDR1 is SGHKS and CDR2 is YYEKEE in the germline V gene (reference sequence). The germline V and J ends were trimmed by 2 bases and 4 bases, with 15 bases remaining between them. The CDR3 is made up of 15 amino acids. The CDR3 region has the DNA TGTGCCAGCAGCTTCGGGGGTGGGGTTCGAGAGACCCAGTACTTC. Protein: CASSFGGGVRETQYF.

This chain links TRBV5-1 with TRBJ2-1; 11 nucleotides match TRBD2. The V gene's germline CDR1 is SGHRS and CDR2 YFSETQ. The CDR3 runs to 14 residues. V shed 7 bases, J shed 8 bases, and the junction held 8 bases outside the gene matches. In DNA, the CDR3 is TGCGCCAGCGCTAGCGGGGGGCCTGGGGATGAGCAGTTCTTC. This codes for CASASGGPGDEQFF.

This chain connects TRBV5-1 to TRBJ2-1; D not resolved. Germline V gives CDR1 SGHRS, CDR2 YFSETQ. Deletions cut 6 bases from V and 0 bases from J, with 4 bases between. There are 12 residues in the CDR3. The CDR3 spells CASIGSYNEQFF. The CDR3 DNA is TGCGCCAGCATAGGCTCCTACAATGAGCAGTTCTTC.

The genes are TRBV4-1 and TRBJ2-1, with TRBD2 matching over 9 bases. This CDR3 is built from 15 residues. Germline CDR1 and CDR2: MGHRA and YSYEKL. Trimming removed 4 bases from V and 7 bases from J; junction bases left unmatched: 8. The DNA for the CDR3 is TGCGCCAGCAGCCTCCGCGGGGGGGCGGCAAATGAGCAGTTCTTC. As protein: CASSLRGGAANEQFF.